A single T cell receptor (beta chain) is shown here with its context. This clone showed up just a few times. This receptor's antigen is unknown. No per-base quality is available; no much larger clone lies one base away. The data stem from a study of beta chain features in type 1 diabetes (dated by TCRdb to 2016 to 2019). At the level of the whole study: Mean age, gender distribution, total cell number and subset yield were not different between patients and healthy donors. A total of approximately 99,000,000 sorted cells were examined across all samples, and RNA yield correlated strongly with the number of cells per subset. The study compared TCRB repertoires of sorted circulating CD4+ T cell subsets between recently diagnosed type 1 diabetes patients and matched healthy donors. Naive and central memory subsets were obtained from all 28 donors, but regulatory and stem cell-like memory subsets were isolated from only 8 patients and roughly eight healthy donors. The study at large found these results: Shorter templates might have been favored by PCR, but patient and control samples were amplified and corrected together, so both groups would have been affected equally by any skew. In all four CD4+ subsets, TCRB CDR3 length was moderately but significantly shorter in type 1 diabetes patients. The naive, central memory and regulatory TCRB repertoires appeared to resemble one another more closely among patients than among healthy donors. At VDJ recombination sites, patients with type 1 diabetes made fewer insertions and deleted more nucleotides, a pattern implying thymic rearrangement abnormalities. Because cDNA was sequenced instead of genomic DNA, activated cells with high expression could be over-represented, although the groups did not differ in activation or CD3 levels. Because the HLA sub-analyses included only small numbers of individuals, any influence of HLA type on TCRB rearrangement was left unresolved.

Each donor gave one peripheral blood draw, averaging approximately 110 mL, which was collected into heparinised tubes. A BD FACSAria II and a panel including CD45RO, CCR7, CD25, CD127, CD95 and CD27 were used to sort naive, central memory, regulatory and stem cell-like memory CD4+ T cells. Purity was above 95% for every sorted population. PBMCs were isolated immediately by Lymphoprep density gradient centrifugation and stained directly without culture. To minimize batch effects, samples were stained and sorted in pairs, one healthy donor with one patient per experiment. The entire amount of isolated RNA was reverse transcribed using the High Capacity cDNA Reverse Transcription Kit, so the sequenced TCRB transcripts were expressed ones. Deep immunoSEQ sequencing was applied to naive, central memory and regulatory T cell samples, giving an average of roughly 3.5 million total reads per sample. After sorted cells were lysed in RLT buffer, RNA was extracted with DNase-treated RNeasy Micro or Mini kits, with the choice depending on cell number. To prevent cross-contamination, each cell subset was processed individually, whereas patient and healthy donor samples were processed jointly. Using the immunoSEQ multiplex PCR, TCRB sequences were amplified from cDNA into 87-bp fragments spanning the CDR3 region. Amplicons were sequenced on the Illumina HiSeq platform. Processing in the source paper ran as follows. Synthetic template baselines were used to correct PCR bias computationally, reads within Hamming distance 2 were collapsed together, and singletons that could not be merged were discarded. Reads were aligned to IMGT to assign V, D and J genes, CDR3 length, and insertions or deletions at six rearrangement sites. Clonotype counts were normalized to sorted cell number within each subset before computing true diversity and Gini coefficients with the tcR R package. Repertoire sharing was quantified using the overlap coefficient calculated on TCRB nucleotide sequences. Out-of-frame TCRB sequences from naive cells were analyzed as a proxy for the pre-selection repertoire. The source is immuneACCESS, and TCRdb retained only in-frame sequences with V and J called. Part of the clones is not carried over; for the studies checked, unresolved V genes explain less than half of this, and the remainder is unexplained. That table is the source of V, J and clone size, and D and trimming were worked out from the DNA. Across this sample there are 630,000 or so clones, with roughly an eighth seen only once. Approximately 0.039% of the sample belongs to the ten largest clones.

Based on the germline V gene (reference sequence), the CDR1 and CDR2 sequences are GTSNPN and SVGIG. The cysteine opens and the phenylalanine closes a CDR3 of 12 amino acids. The entry retains the CDR3 DNA only, 36 bases that are in frame from base 1. V and J are truncated by 7 bases and 4 bases respectively, leaving an intervening sequence of 8 bases. This sequence was found in a man aged 18 to 30 with type 1 diabetes. The chain joins TRBV30 to TRBJ2-6; the D gene cannot be named for sure. Sequencing used naive CD4+ T cells from blood. Interpreted using the paper, the cell subset or site label stands for: true naive CD4+ T cells. The DNA sequence is TGTGCCTCCTATTCGGGGGCCAACGTCCTGACTTTC. Its coded protein is CASYSGANVLTF.